This is a list of T cell receptor beta chains from one sample in a study of blood T cells in healthy people across ages. TCRdb re-called the 5' RACE reads through MiXCR, storing one row per CDR3 protein. The sample lists about 1.8 million distinct CDR3 sequences; around half were seen once. The sample was blood. These receptors were collected from a woman aged 40 to 50 in good health. The CDR3 runs from the conserved cysteine through the conserved F or W. The order of the fields is D gene, J gene, V gene, CDR3 DNA, CDR3 protein. D genes are given only for firm matches.

. TRBJ2-7 TRBV20-1 TGCAGTGCTGGCAAACAGGCGAGCTCCTACGAGCAGTACTTC CSAGKQASSYEQYF
TRBD1 TRBJ2-7 TRBV10-2 TGCGCCAGCGGGGACAGGGGGATCTACGAGCAGTACTTC CASGDRGIYEQYF
. TRBJ2-7 TRBV11-1 TGTGCCAGCAGCTCAGATGACCCTAGGCAGTACTTC CASSSDDPRQYF
TRBD1 TRBJ2-3 TRBV7-2 TGTGCCAGCAGCCCGCGGACAGGGAGAAAGGCAGATACGCAGTATTTT CASSPRTGRKADTQYF
. TRBJ1-2 TRBV6-6 TGTGCCAGCAGAAATGGGGGGAATGGCTACACCTTC CASRNGGNGYTF
TRBD2 TRBJ2-1 TRBV28 TGTGCCAGCAGTTCATCCCGCAGGGCGGGGGGCTCCTACAATGAGCAGTTCTTC CASSSSRRAGGSYNEQFF
. TRBJ2-5 TRBV7-3 TGTGCCAGCAGCTTATACCCTCACCAAGAGACCCAGTACTTC CASSLYPHQETQYF
. TRBJ1-2 TRBV20-1 TGCAGTGCCGGGGATATACAGGGTTACAAGGGCTATGGCTACACCTTC CSAGDIQGYKGYGYTF
TRBD1 TRBJ2-7 TRBV5-1 TGCGCCAGCAGCGTACCAGGGGGAAACTACGAGCAGTACTTC CASSVPGGNYEQYF
. TRBJ2-1 TRBV7-2 TGTGCCAGCAGCCCCAAGGGGGACAATGAGCAGTTCTTC CASSPKGDNEQFF
TRBD2 TRBJ2-3 TRBV3-1 TGTGCCAGCAGCCTAATGCTAGCGGGTCTTAGCACAGATACGCAGTATTTT CASSLMLAGLSTDTQYF
. TRBJ2-1 TRBV11-2 TGTGCCAGCAGCTTAGAGGGGCGGATCTACAATGAGCAGTTCTTC CASSLEGRIYNEQFF
. TRBJ2-7 TRBV28 TGTGCCAGCAGTTTAAGGGGCAGTAGATCCTACGAGCAGTACTTC CASSLRGSRSYEQYF
. TRBJ1-5 TRBV5-1 TGCGCCAGCAGGACGGACGCGGATCAGCCCCAGCATTTT CASRTDADQPQHF
TRBD1 TRBJ1-4 TRBV29-1 TGCAGCGTTGGGTGGGACAGGGCTGAAAAACTGTTTTTT CSVGWDRAEKLFF
. TRBJ2-7 TRBV10-1 TGCGCCAGCAGTGAGTCGAACCACCGTCCCTCCAAGCAGTACTTC CASSESNHRPSKQYF
. TRBJ2-3 TRBV5-1 TGCGCCAGCAGCTCGGCCGGGACGGCCGAGCCAGATACGCAGTATTTT CASSSAGTAEPDTQYF
TRBD1 TRBJ2-7 TRBV6-1 TGTGCCAGCAGCGAGCCCGGGACAGCCTCCTACGAGCAGTACTTC CASSEPGTASYEQYF
. TRBJ2-2 TRBV12-3/TRBV12-4 TGTGCCAGCAGTTTGTTTAGCGGAGGCACCGGGGAGCTGTTTTTT CASSLFSGGTGELFF
. TRBJ2-5 TRBV20-1 TGCAGTGCTAGTGATGGCGGGGGCTTCCAAGAGACCCAGTACTTC CSASDGGGFQETQYF
TRBD2 TRBJ2-1 TRBV6-2/TRBV6-3 TGTGCCAGCACAGCGGGGAGTGAGCAGTTCTTC CASTAGSEQFF